These 19 T cell receptor beta chains were all obtained from the same sample, sequenced in a study of PD-L1 blockade in urothelial cancer. Time point: pretreatment peripheral blood. Measured with immunoSEQ multiplex PCR; TCRdb has only the in-frame clones, and not every one. The sample contains 95,000 to 100,000 clones, over 75% of which appear only once. Here the sequenced sample was PBMCs, taken around atezolizumab (anti-PD-L1) treatment. Receptors were obtained from a man aged 60-69 years with urothelial cancer.

This sequence joins TRBV28 and TRBJ1-2; perhaps TRBD1 as D (5 bases). Germline values: CDR1 MDHEN, CDR2 SYDVKM. The CDR3 length is 15 residues. The V end lost 6 bases, the J end lost 0 bases, and 14 bases lay between the germline ends. In DNA form, the CDR3 reads TGTGCCAGCAGGGACGCAGGGATCACTAACTATGGCTACACCTTC. It translates to CASRDAGITNYGYTF.

The rearrangement joins TRBV27 to TRBJ1-3; TRBD1 agrees at 8 bases. Germline-derived CDR1 and CDR2 are MNHEY and SMNVEV (reference sequence). The ends lost 5 bases at V and 0 bases at J; junction bases unmatched: 9. This CDR3 contains 17 residues. CDR3 DNA sequence: TGTGCCAGCAGTGGGGGGACAGGAATCACCTCTGGAAACACCATATATTTT. Residues: CASSGGTGITSGNTIYF.

V usage is TRBV7-9 and J usage is TRBJ1-2, with TRBD1 as a possible D gene (5 bases). The germline gives CDR1 SEHNR, CDR2 FQNEAQ (reference sequence). This CDR3 spans 15 amino acids. The ends were cut back, 1 base at V and 4 bases at J, with 13 bases in the middle. The CDR3, as DNA: TGTGCCAGCAGCTTAGACAGGACTACCCTCTATGGCTACACCTTC. This encodes CASSLDRTTLYGYTF.

V and J are TRBV11-1 and TRBJ2-5; 8 nucleotides match TRBD1. With 5 bases clipped from V and 4 bases from J, the junction kept 9 bases outside the gene matches. This CDR3 has 15 residues. Germline loops: CDR1 SGHAT, CDR2 FQDESV (reference sequence). The CDR3 sequence: CASSPRQGRSETQYF. The CDR3 nucleotides read TGTGCCAGCAGCCCGCGACAGGGGCGGTCAGAGACCCAGTACTTC. Full variable domain (remainder filled in from reference TRBV11-1 and TRBJ2-5): EAEVAQSPRYKITEKSQAVAFWCDPISGHATLYWYRQILGQGPELLVQFQDESVVDDSQLPKDRFSAERLKGVDSTLKIQPAELGDSAMYLCASSPRQGRSETQYFGPGTRLLVL.

This sequence joins TRBV4-1 and TRBJ2-7; TRBD2 matches at 9 bases. J was trimmed by 6 bases and V by 0 bases; bases with no gene match: 15. Germline V gene data show CDR1 as MGHRA and CDR2 as YSYEKL. There are 18 residues in the CDR3. CDR3 bases: TGCGCCAGCAGCCAAGATTACAGCGGGAGGCCTCGAGAGGCCGAGCAGTACTTC. Protein sequence: CASSQDYSGRPREAEQYF.

The chain is built from TRBV4-1 and TRBJ2-5; D may be TRBD2 (5 bases). Per germline, CDR1 MGHRA and CDR2 YSYEKL. The CDR3 covers 15 residues. V was pared by 4 bases and J by 5 bases, with 17 bases between. Here the CDR3 reads CASSLAGVGGETQYF. CDR3 DNA: TGCGCCAGCAGCCTAGCCGGGGTTGGCGGGGAGACCCAGTACTTC.

The chain carries TRBV15 and TRBJ1-4; D gene uncertain. V was cut by 1 base and J by 0 bases, with 6 bases left in between. This CDR3 has 15 amino acids. Germline values: CDR1 LNHNV, CDR2 YYDKDF (reference sequence). CDR3 protein: CATSRAGATNEKLFF. The CDR3 region has the DNA TGTGCCACCAGCAGAGCCGGGGCAACTAATGAAAAACTGTTTTTT.

This rearrangement joins TRBV9 to TRBJ1-4; 7 nucleotides line up with TRBD1. The CDR3 contains 14 residues. Germline V gives CDR1 SGDLS, CDR2 YYNGEE. V lost 3 bases and J lost 7; bases outside the gene matches: 6. The CDR3 region has the DNA TGTGCCAGCAGCGCCTCAGGGGGACCTGAAAAACTGTTTTTT. It codes for CASSASGGPEKLFF.

The chain carries TRBV27 and TRBJ2-1; 10 bases line up with TRBD1. Germline trimming cut 2 bases from V and 6 bases from J; bases unmatched to any gene: 10. Germline CDR1 is MNHEY and CDR2 is SMNVEV (reference sequence). The CDR3 is 17 amino acids. CDR3 coding DNA: TGTGCCAGCAGTTTAAGGCCCGACAGGGGGCTTAGCAATGAGCAGTTCTTC. It encodes CASSLRPDRGLSNEQFF.

This sequence joins TRBV15 and TRBJ2-1, with D tentatively TRBD1 (5 bases). V gave up 2 bases and J gave up 6 bases, with 8 bases separating them. CDR3 size: 13 residues. The germline gives CDR1 LNHNV, CDR2 YYDKDF (reference sequence). The CDR3 loop reads CATSRSQVNEQFF. As DNA, the CDR3 is TGTGCCACCAGCAGATCACAGGTCAATGAGCAGTTCTTC.

This clone was counted once. The chain combines TRBV20-1 with TRBJ2-7; D uncertain. CDR3 length: 11 amino acids. V was cut by 3 bases and J by 5 bases, with 8 bases left in between. Looked up from germline, CDR1 is DFQATT and CDR2 is SNEGSKA (reference sequence). This chain's CDR3 is CSASAQDEQYF. In nucleotides, the CDR3 is TGCAGTGCTAGTGCCCAGGACGAGCAGTACTTC.

The rearrangement uses TRBV7-9 and TRBJ2-3, with a weak D call TRBD2 (5 bases). The germline V gene has CDR1 SEHNR and CDR2 FQNEAQ (reference sequence). This CDR3 is 13 amino acids long. The V gene lost 5 bases and the J gene lost 3 bases, with 9 bases spanning the gap. Written as DNA, the CDR3 is TGTGCCAGCAGCACCTGGAGGACAGATACGCAGTATTTT. Residues: CASSTWRTDTQYF. The full variable domain, rest sourced from reference TRBV7-9 and TRBJ2-3, is DTGVSQNPRHKITKRGQNVTFRCDPISEHNRLYWYRQTLGQGPEFLTYFQNEAQLEKSRLLSDRFSAERPKGSFSTLEIQRTEQGDSAMYLCASSTWRTDTQYFGPGTRLTVL.

The rearrangement uses TRBV5-4 and TRBJ2-5, with 7 bases identical to TRBD2. The CDR3 extends over 15 amino acids. In germline, CDR1 is SGHNT, CDR2 YYREEE (reference sequence). V lost 4 bases, J lost 4 bases, and 10 bases stayed unmatched. CDR3 in amino acids: CASSLEGGRPETQYF. The CDR3 nucleotides read TGTGCCAGCAGCCTAGAGGGAGGGCGCCCAGAGACCCAGTACTTC. The full variable domain, completed using reference TRBV5-4 and TRBJ2-5, is ETGVTQSPTHLIKTRGQQVTLRCSSQSGHNTVSWYQQALGQGPQFIFQYYREEENGRGNFPPRFSGLQFPNYSSELNVNALELDDSALYLCASSLEGGRPETQYFGPGTRLLVL.

This clone was detected only a few times. The chain couples TRBV27 to TRBJ1-2; 10 positions match TRBD1. After removal of 4 bases from V and 7 bases from J, the junction contained 12 bases not matched to a gene. Germline values: CDR1 MNHEY, CDR2 SMNVEV (reference sequence). This CDR3 region has 16 residues. CDR3: CASSSLGQGGIGGYTF. For the CDR3, the DNA is TGTGCCAGCAGTTCCCTCGGACAGGGGGGCATTGGTGGCTACACCTTC.

This clone was recorded a few times. The V gene is TRBV6-1, the J gene TRBJ1-2; D gene unclear. The CDR3 covers 15 residues. Germline V gene lookup returns CDR1 MNHNS and CDR2 SASEGT. The V and J ends lost 7 bases and 7 bases respectively, with 22 bases between them. CDR3 region: CASIRGGSGMGGYTF. The CDR3 region has the DNA TGTGCCAGCATTCGAGGCGGGTCGGGAATGGGTGGCTACACCTTC.

J is TRBJ1-1 and V is TRBV5-1, with a possible D match to TRBD1 (5 bases). V dropped 4 bases and J dropped 0 bases, with 13 bases sitting between them. Germline V lookup: CDR1 SGHRS, CDR2 YFSETQ. This CDR3 spans 15 amino acids. The CDR3 protein is CASSLFRGMNTEAFF. The CDR3 DNA reads TGCGCCAGCAGCCTGTTTCGGGGGATGAACACTGAAGCTTTCTTT.

V is TRBV9 and J is TRBJ2-1; 7 nucleotides line up with TRBD2. From germline, CDR1 is SGDLS and CDR2 YYNGEE. The J segment lost 10 bases and the V segment lost 4 bases, leaving 8 bases of the junction unmatched. This CDR3 region has 13 residues. CDR3 amino acids: CASSSISRGEQFF. The CDR3 DNA reads as TGTGCCAGCAGCTCAATCTCGCGGGGGGAGCAGTTCTTC.

The chain employs TRBV19 and TRBJ1-5, with D tentatively TRBD1 (5 bases). CDR1 LNHDA and CDR2 SQIVND come from the germline V gene (reference sequence). CDR3 length: 15 residues. V was trimmed by 1 base and J by 7 bases, leaving 14 bases between them. The CDR3 protein is CASSIGGGKTQPQHF. The CDR3 coding sequence is TGTGCCAGTAGTATAGGCGGGGGGAAAACCCAGCCCCAGCATTTT.

Concerning this clone: This sample also contains other DNA sequences that code for the same CDR3. The rearrangement joins TRBV19 to TRBJ2-7; 12 bases map to TRBD1. CDR3 length: 19 amino acids. The V and J ends lost 7 bases and 4 bases, in that order; junction bases with no gene match: 20. The V gene's germline CDR1 is LNHDA and CDR2 SQIVND (reference sequence). Here the CDR3 DNA reads TGTGCCAGTACCCCCGGACATCTGGGGACAGGGGGCCGATCTTACGAGCAGTACTTC. Encoded protein: CASTPGHLGTGGRSYEQYF.